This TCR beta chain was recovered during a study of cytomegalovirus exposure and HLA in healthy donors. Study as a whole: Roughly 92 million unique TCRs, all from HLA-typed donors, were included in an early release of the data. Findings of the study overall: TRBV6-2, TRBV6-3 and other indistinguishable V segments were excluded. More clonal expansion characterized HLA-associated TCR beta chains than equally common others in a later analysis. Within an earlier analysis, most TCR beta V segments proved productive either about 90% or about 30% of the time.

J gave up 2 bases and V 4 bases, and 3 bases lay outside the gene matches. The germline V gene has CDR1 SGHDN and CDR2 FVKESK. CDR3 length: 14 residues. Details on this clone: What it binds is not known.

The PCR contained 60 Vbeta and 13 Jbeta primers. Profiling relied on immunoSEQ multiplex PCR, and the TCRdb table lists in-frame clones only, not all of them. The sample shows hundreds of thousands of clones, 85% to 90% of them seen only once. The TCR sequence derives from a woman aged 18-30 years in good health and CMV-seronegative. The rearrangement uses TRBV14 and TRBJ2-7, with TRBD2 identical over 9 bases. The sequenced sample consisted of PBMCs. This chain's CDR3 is CASSPLAGPYEQYF. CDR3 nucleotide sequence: TGTGCCAGCAGCCCGCTAGCGGGGCCCTACGAGCAGTACTTC.